This paragraph covers one T cell receptor (beta chain) sequence. Its specificity is not known. Germline V gene data show CDR1 as DFQATT and CDR2 as SNEGSKA (reference sequence). CDR3 length equals 16 residues. The V and J ends lost 3 bases and 4 bases respectively, with 19 bases between them. This entry is derived from a study of metastatic and nonmetastatic thyroid tumors. At the level of the study: Repertoire comparison spanned blood and tumor or nodule tissue of malignant and benign thyroid patients. Study results and caveats: According to reports, the diversity of TCR beta was significantly higher in malignant thyroid tumors than in benign nodules, and this held in both blood and tumor samples.

Until they underwent thyroid surgery, no patient had received any treatment. In the original workflow: CDR3 was compared across clinicopathological groups, and the resulting differences were used to build a distant-metastasis classifier for papillary thyroid cancer. Via MiXCR, TCRdb re-called the PCR reads. TCRdb assigned the V and J calls; the authors' analysis was not used. The repertoire consists of about 93,000 clones, with about 13% occurring once and the leading ten covering about 11%. Sequenced input: blood. This sequence originates from a female donor with papillary thyroid cancer or a benign thyroid nodule (not recorded which). Some clones in this sample may be carry-over from other donors' samples. The chain carries TRBV20-1 and TRBJ2-1; TRBD1 is a possible D gene (6 bases). The CDR3 protein is CSARGSRTDKYNEQFF. For the CDR3, the DNA is TGCAGTGCTAGGGGAAGTAGGACAGACAAATACAATGAGCAGTTCTTC.